This section outlines one T cell receptor (beta chain) sequence together with its context. TCRdb's copy holds only in-frame clones and misses some; the assay was immunoSEQ multiplex PCR. The data hold tens of thousands of clones, with approximately 92% observed a single time. These data originate in a study of neoadjuvant nivolumab and ipilimumab in lung cancer. Background on the study: Patients got nivolumab 3 mg/kg on days 1, 15 and 29; combination added ipilimumab 1 mg/kg day 1.

Sequenced here: peripheral blood, sampled before neoadjuvant nivolumab, alone or with ipilimumab. This clonotype was sampled from an adult with non-small cell lung cancer.

The CDR3 nucleotides read TGTGCCAGCAGTGAAAGGGTGCAGGGAGTTAGCTACACCTTC. Translating it yields CASSERVQGVSYTF. This sequence joins TRBV2 and TRBJ1-2, with a tentative D call TRBD1 (5 bases). Trimming pared 2 bases from V and 9 bases from J, leaving 16 bases between. Germline lookup yields CDR1 SNHLY and CDR2 FYNNEI. This CDR3 region has 14 residues.